This record covers a single T cell receptor beta chain. The record originates from a study of blood T cell repertoires in COVID-19. Germline CDR1 is SGHNT and CDR2 is YYREEE (reference sequence). The V end lost 4 bases, the J end lost 3 bases, and 13 bases lay between the germline ends. The CDR3 length is 14 residues. As handled by the study authors: Using reference gene primer amplification, nucleated cell counts were estimated. Measured with immunoSEQ multiplex PCR; TCRdb has only the in-frame clones, and not every one. D and trimming were read from the DNA, whereas the V and J calls and clone size are those reported in that table. Of around 140,000 clones in the sample, around 87% were seen once.

This TCR came from a man in his fifties or sixties who had recovered from COVID-19. The sequencing sample was made of peripheral blood. The V call is TRBV5-4, the J call TRBJ2-5, with no clear D. The CDR3 here is CASSGSSHEETQYF. CDR3 nucleotide sequence: TGTGCCAGCAGCGGTTCAAGCCACGAAGAGACCCAGTACTTC.